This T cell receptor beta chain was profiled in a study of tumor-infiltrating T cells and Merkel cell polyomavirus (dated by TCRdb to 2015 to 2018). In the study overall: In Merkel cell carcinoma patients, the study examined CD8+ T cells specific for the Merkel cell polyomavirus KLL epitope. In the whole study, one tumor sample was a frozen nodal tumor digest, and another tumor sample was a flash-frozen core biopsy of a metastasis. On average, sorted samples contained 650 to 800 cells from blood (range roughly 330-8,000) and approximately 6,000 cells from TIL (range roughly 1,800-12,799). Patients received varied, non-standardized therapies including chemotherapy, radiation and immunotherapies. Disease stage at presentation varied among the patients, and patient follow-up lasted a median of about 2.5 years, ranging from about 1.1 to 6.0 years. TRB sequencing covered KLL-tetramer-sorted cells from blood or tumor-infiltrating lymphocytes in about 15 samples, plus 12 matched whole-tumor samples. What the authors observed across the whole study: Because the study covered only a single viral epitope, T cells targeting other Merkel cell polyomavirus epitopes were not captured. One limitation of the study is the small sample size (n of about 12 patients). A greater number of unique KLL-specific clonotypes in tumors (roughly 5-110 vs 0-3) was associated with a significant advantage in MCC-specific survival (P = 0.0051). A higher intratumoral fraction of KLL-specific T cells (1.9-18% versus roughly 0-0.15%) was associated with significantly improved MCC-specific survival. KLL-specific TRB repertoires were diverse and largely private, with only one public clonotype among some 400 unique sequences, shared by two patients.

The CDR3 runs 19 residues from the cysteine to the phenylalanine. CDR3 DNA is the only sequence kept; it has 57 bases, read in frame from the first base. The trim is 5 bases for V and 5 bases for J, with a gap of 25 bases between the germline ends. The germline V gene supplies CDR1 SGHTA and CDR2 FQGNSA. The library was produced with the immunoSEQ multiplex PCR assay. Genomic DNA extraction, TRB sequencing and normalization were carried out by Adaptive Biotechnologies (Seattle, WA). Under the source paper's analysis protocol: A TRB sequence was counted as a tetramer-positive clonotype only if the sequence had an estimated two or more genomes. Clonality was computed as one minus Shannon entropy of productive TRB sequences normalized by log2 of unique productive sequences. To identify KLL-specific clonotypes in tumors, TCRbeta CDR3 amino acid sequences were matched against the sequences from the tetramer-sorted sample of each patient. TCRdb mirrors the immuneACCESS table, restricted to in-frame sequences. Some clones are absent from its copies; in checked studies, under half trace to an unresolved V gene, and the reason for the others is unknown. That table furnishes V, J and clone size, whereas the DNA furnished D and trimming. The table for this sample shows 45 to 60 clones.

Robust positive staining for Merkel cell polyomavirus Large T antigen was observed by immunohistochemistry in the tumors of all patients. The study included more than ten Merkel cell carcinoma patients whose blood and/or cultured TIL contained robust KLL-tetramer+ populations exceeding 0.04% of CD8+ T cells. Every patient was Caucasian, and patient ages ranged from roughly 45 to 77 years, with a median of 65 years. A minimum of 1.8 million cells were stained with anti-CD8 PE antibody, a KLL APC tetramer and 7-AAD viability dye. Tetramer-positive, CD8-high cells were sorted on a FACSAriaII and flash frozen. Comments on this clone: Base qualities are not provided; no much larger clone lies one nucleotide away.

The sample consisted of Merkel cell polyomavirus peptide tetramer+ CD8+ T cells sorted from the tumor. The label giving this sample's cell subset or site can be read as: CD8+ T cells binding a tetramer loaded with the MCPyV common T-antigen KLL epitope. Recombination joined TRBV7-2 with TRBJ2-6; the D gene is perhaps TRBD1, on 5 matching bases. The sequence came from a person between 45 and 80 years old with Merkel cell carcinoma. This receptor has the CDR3 CASSLVYRDGQSRANVLTF. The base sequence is TGTGCCAGCAGCCTCGTCTACAGAGACGGACAAAGTCGGGCCAACGTCCTGACTTTC. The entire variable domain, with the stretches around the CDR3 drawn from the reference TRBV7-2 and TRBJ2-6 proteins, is GAGVSQSPSNKVTEKGKDVELRCDPISGHTALYWYRQSLGQGLEFLIYFQGNSAPDKSGLPSDRFSAERTGGSVSTLTIQRTQQEDSAVYLCASSLVYRDGQSRANVLTFGAGSRLTVL.